The 14 T cell receptor beta chains below come from one sample, sequenced in a study of tumor-infiltrating lymphocytes in primary liver carcinoma. Starting material for RNA and DNA co-extraction consisted of about 20-30 mg of unsorted bulk tissue. Constant-region priming of 500 ng total RNA yielded TCR beta cDNA. Generation of the TCR beta libraries relied on three nested multiplex PCR rounds using slightly modified ARM-PCR. PCR rounds one and two used TRBV1-TRBV30 forward primers with a C-beta reverse primer for approximately 11 cycles each. TCRdb re-called the multiplex PCR reads through MiXCR, storing one row per CDR3 protein. The sample carries around 100,000 distinct CDR3 sequences, about three quarters recorded once. Source material: liver tumor tissue from sampling region 5. Noted subset: tumor region T5, tumor centre. These TCRs come from a woman aged 60-75 years with primary liver carcinoma and hepatitis B virus infection.

Note on this clonotype: This may come from a read error, since a much larger clone is one base off. V gene TRBV28 combines with J gene TRBJ2-6, with unresolved D. The CDR3 spans 15 residues. Germline CDR1 and CDR2: MDHEN and SYDVKM. For the CDR3, the DNA is TGTGCCAGCAGCCGACCGGAATCTGGGGTCAACGTCCTGACTTTC. Translated: CASSRPESGVNVLTF.

With regard to this clonotype: It is likely a read error, because the conserved phenylalanine at the end of the CDR3 is missing. The rearrangement uses TRBV6-5 and TRBJ2-6; 12 bases agree with TRBD2. The CDR3 covers 17 residues. The germline CDR1 and CDR2 sequences are MNHEY and SVGAGI. The chain's CDR3 is CASSRLAGVSGANVLTS. CDR3 sequence (DNA): TGTGCCAGCAGCCGACTAGCGGGAGTGTCTGGAGCCAACGTCCTGACTTCC.

On this clonotype itself: Its ends do not fully match the called genes, so a read error is possible. The chain employs TRBV29-1 and TRBJ2-3; D gene ambiguous. The CDR3 contains 13 residues. Per germline, CDR1 SQVTM and CDR2 ANQGSEA. The CDR3 DNA reads as TGCAGTGTTGAGGCCGACGGCACAGATACGCAGTATTTT. Its protein product is CSVEADGTDTQYF.

This clonotype was seen just once. A read error may produce the germline difference seen at one junction end. The genes are TRBV5-1 and TRBJ2-5; D possibly matches TRBD1 or TRBD2 (5 bases each). The CDR3 is made up of 17 amino acids. CDR1 and CDR2 (germline): SGHRS, YFSETQ. The CDR3 sequence: CVSSSPGRRGPQETQYF. CDR3 coding DNA: TGCGTCAGCAGCTCACCGGGACGCCGAGGCCCCCAAGAGACCCAGTACTTC.

With regard to this clonotype: A read error may produce the germline difference seen at one junction end. The V call is TRBV5-5, the J call TRBJ2-7, with 7 bases that match TRBD1. Germline V gene data show CDR1 as SGHKS and CDR2 as YYEKEE (reference sequence). This CDR3 region has 17 residues. CDR3 in amino acids: CASNIRTGLLSSCEQYF. The CDR3 nucleotides read TGTGCCAGCAACATACGGACAGGCCTTCTTAGTTCCTGCGAGCAGTACTTC.

This clonotype was observed many times. This chain links TRBV12-3 or TRBV12-4 with TRBJ2-7; TRBD2 might be the D (6 bases). V lost 6 bases, J lost 2 bases, and 14 bases lay in between. The length of the CDR3 is 14 residues. The CDR3 reads CASRGGHGPYEQYF. Here the CDR3 DNA reads TGTGCCAGCAGGGGGGGTCACGGACCCTACGAGCAGTACTTC.

Details on this clonotype: A much larger clone sits a single nucleotide away, making a read error possible. This chain uses TRBV14 with TRBJ2-7; D may correspond to TRBD1 or TRBD2 (5 bases each). V shed 2 bases and J shed 4 bases, with 15 bases lying between them. The CDR3 is 15 amino acids. Per the germline V gene, CDR1 is SGHDN and CDR2 is FVKESK. This CDR3 reads CASSQFTEGLYEQYF. The CDR3 coding sequence is TGTGCCAGCAGCCAATTTACAGAGGGGCTATACGAGCAGTACTTC.

Of note for this clonotype: Since a much larger clone is just one base distant, this may be a read error. The V and J genes are TRBV6-6 and TRBJ2-1; D gene unclear. The germline V gene has CDR1 MNHNY and CDR2 SVGAGI (reference sequence). The CDR3 has 13 amino acids. V was shortened by 5 bases and J by 6 bases, with 11 bases between the two germline ends. The CDR3 bases are TGTGCCAGCAGTCGTCCGACTGGCAATGAGCAGTTCTTC. This translates into CASSRPTGNEQFF.

Points on this clonotype: Since the CDR3 does not end with the conserved phenylalanine or tryptophan, this likely comes from a read error. The chain combines TRBV6-5 with TRBJ2-3; a possible D gene is TRBD2 (6 bases). Germline V gene data show CDR1 as MNHEY and CDR2 as SVGAGI. This CDR3 spans 18 amino acids. Trimming shortened V by 2 bases and J by 5 bases, and 23 bases separated the two germline ends. CDR3 residues: CASSYQPGLTGAVDTQYS. The CDR3 bases are TGTGCCAGCAGTTACCAGCCTGGACTAACGGGAGCCGTAGATACGCAGTATTCT.

About this clonotype: The junction does not match germline at one end; this may be a read error. The V gene is TRBV25-1, the J gene TRBJ1-6; D remains ambiguous. Germline assignment: CDR1 MGHDK and CDR2 SYGVNS. The CDR3 is 14 residues long. CDR3 DNA: TGTGCCAACAGTTTCGATAGGGTGAATTCACCCCTCCACTTT. It specifies CANSFDRVNSPLHF.

The chain's CDR3 is CASSLGGPGQTSYNEQYF. The CDR3 DNA follows: TGTGCCAGCAGCTTAGGGGGGCCAGGACAGACCTCCTACAATGAGCAGTACTTC. The chain combines TRBV11-2 with TRBJ2-1, with D perhaps TRBD1 (6 bases). The J call could be wrong; TRBJ2-7 is a better fit for the DNA end. The CDR3 sequence is 18 residues long. Germline CDR1 reads SGHAT; CDR2 reads FQNNGV.

In regard to this clonotype: A read error may produce the germline difference seen at one junction end. The chain combines TRBV5-4 with TRBJ2-3; possibly TRBD1 or TRBD2 for D (5 bases each). Germline V gene sequence: CDR1 SGHNT, CDR2 YYREEE (reference sequence). This CDR3 spans 16 amino acids. Here the CDR3 reads CASSLGPGRGEDMQYF. The DNA for the CDR3 is TGTGCCAGCAGCTTGGGTCCGGGAAGAGGGGAAGATATGCAGTATTTT.

A note on this clonotype: This CDR3 is missing its conserved last phenylalanine or tryptophan, likely due to a read error. The chain joins TRBV29-1 to TRBJ2-2; 9 nucleotides line up with TRBD1. This CDR3 region has 13 residues. Germline lookup yields CDR1 SQVTM and CDR2 ANQGSEA. The CDR3, as DNA: TGCAGTTCTCGGACAGGGGAGACCGGGGAGCTGTTTATT. Translating it yields CSSRTGETGELFI.

This clonotype was found once. This may arise from a read error, as a much more abundant clone is one base away. The chain combines TRBV5-4 with TRBJ1-3, with D perhaps matching TRBD1 (6 bases). Trimming removed 7 bases from V and 2 bases from J, with 16 bases in between. The germline V gene has CDR1 SGHNT and CDR2 YYREEE (reference sequence). This CDR3 is 15 amino acids long. The DNA for the CDR3 is TGTGCCAGCGGACGGGACACAGCCACTGGAAACACCATATATTTT. As protein: CASGRDTATGNTIYF.